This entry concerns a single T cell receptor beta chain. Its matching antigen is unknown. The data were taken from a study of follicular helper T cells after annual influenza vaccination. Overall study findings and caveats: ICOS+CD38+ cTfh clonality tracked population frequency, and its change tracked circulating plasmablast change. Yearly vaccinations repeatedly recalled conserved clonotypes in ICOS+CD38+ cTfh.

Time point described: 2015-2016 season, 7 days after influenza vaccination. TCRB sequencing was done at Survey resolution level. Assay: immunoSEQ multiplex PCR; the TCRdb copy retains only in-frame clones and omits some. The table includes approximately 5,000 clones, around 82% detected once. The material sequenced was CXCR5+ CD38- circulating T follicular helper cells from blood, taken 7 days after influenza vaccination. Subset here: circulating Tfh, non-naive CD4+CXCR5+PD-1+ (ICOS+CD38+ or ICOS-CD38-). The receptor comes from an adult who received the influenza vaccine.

As DNA, the CDR3 is TGTGCCAGTAGTTGGCAGAATAATCAGCCCCAGCATTTT. This sequence encodes CASSWQNNQPQHF. The rearrangement uses TRBV19 and TRBJ1-5; no definite D call. CDR3 length: 13 residues. Germline V gives CDR1 LNHDA, CDR2 SQIVND (reference sequence). Between the trimmed V and J ends, which lost 5 bases and 4 bases, there was a span of 9 bases.